This is a list of T cell receptor beta chains from one sample in a study of shared T cell receptors in the human thymus. Using immunoSEQ multiplex PCR, the repertoire was profiled, and TCRdb retains in-frame clones only, with some absent. The sample includes about 660,000 clones, approximately 88% seen only once; the top ten take about 0.01%. These same data were also listed under a study on human thymus T cells.

The sequenced material came from thymocytes. These receptor sequences come from a boy younger than two with a congenital heart defect. CDR3s include the opening cysteine and the closing phenylalanine or tryptophan. A D gene is named only where the DNA matches it firmly. Part of the rows lack a size; the others show once, few, many or a class for expanded clones.

. TRBJ1-1 TRBV6-4 . TGTGCCAGCAGTGACTCAAGACTTTTGAACACTGAAGCTTTCTTT CASSDSRLLNTEAFF
. TRBJ2-3 TRBV4-3 . TGCGCCAGCAGCCAAGGGGGGAGGCGGGACGGCACAGATACGCAGTATTTT CASSQGGRRDGTDTQYF
TRBD1 TRBJ1-1 TRBV7-3 . TGTGCCAGCAGCCCAGGGACAGCTCTCGCTGAAGCTTTCTTT CASSPGTALAEAFF
TRBD2 TRBJ2-3 TRBV6-5 . TGTGCCAGCAAAATAGCGGGAGGCAGAGATACGCAGTATTTT CASKIAGGRDTQYF
TRBD1 TRBJ1-5 TRBV6-1 . TGTGCCAGCAGTGAGACAGGGCGACAGCCCCAGCATTTT CASSETGRQPQHF
. TRBJ2-1 TRBV7-8 few TGTGCCAGCAGCTTACCCGCACGAAGAAGCGGAATACTTGACAATGAGCAGTTCTTC CASSLPARRSGILDNEQFF
. TRBJ1-1 TRBV5-4 once TGTGCCAGCGATTACAGGGAAGGGGGAACTGAAGCTTTCTTT CASDYREGGTEAFF
. TRBJ2-5 TRBV5-4 . TGTGCCAGCAGCCCCGCGGGCGGGGTTGAAGAGACCCAGTACTTC CASSPAGGVEETQYF
TRBD1 TRBJ1-4 TRBV19 once TGTGCCAGTAGTATCGCCGGGACAGGGGGGGAAAAACTGTTTTTT CASSIAGTGGEKLFF
TRBD1 TRBJ2-4 TRBV4-3 once TGCGCCAGCAGCCCGCAGGGGGCGTCGTACATTCAGTACTTC CASSPQGASYIQYF
TRBD1 TRBJ1-3 TRBV7-9 . TGTGCCAGCAGCTTCGGGCAGGGGGAAGGAAACACCATATATTTT CASSFGQGEGNTIYF
TRBD2 TRBJ2-7 TRBV15 . TGTGCCACCAGCAGTGGGACTAGCGATTACTACGAGCAGTACTTC CATSSGTSDYYEQYF
TRBD2 TRBJ2-1 TRBV14 once TGTGCCAGCAGCCAAGGCCCCCTTAGCGGGAGCTACAATGAGCAGTTCTTC CASSQGPLSGSYNEQFF
TRBD2 TRBJ2-3 TRBV2 . TGTGCCAGCAGCCAGATTGGACTAGCAAGCACAGATACGCAGTATTTT CASSQIGLASTDTQYF